The 25 T cell receptor beta chains presented below share a single source sample, sequenced in a study of cytomegalovirus exposure and HLA in healthy donors. This PCR relied on a set of 60 Vbeta primers and 13 Jbeta primers. Libraries were prepared by immunoSEQ multiplex PCR; TCRdb keeps only in-frame clonotypes and omits some of them. The sample carries 130,000 or so clones, around two thirds recorded once. The material sequenced was PBMCs. The receptor source for this set is a woman aged 40 to 50 in good health and CMV-seropositive.

About this clone itself: At one end, the junction sequence differs from germline, possibly due to a read error. The chain uses TRBV7-7 and TRBJ1-3; D remains ambiguous. CDR3 size: 13 residues. CDR1 and CDR2 (germline): SSHAT, FNYEAQ (reference sequence). Written as DNA, the CDR3 is TGTGCTAGCAGTCCATCGCCCAGGAACACCATATATTTT. Its translation is CASSPSPRNTIYF.

The J gene is TRBJ2-7, the V gene TRBV9; a possible D gene is TRBD2 (5 bases). V lost 2 bases to trimming and J lost 3 bases, with 12 bases between them. The length of the CDR3 is 14 residues. The germline V gene has CDR1 SGDLS and CDR2 YYNGEE. CDR3 protein: CASSVTPTSYEQYF. DNA of the CDR3: TGTGCCAGCAGCGTGACCCCTACTAGCTACGAGCAGTACTTC.

The gene calls are TRBV7-9 and TRBJ1-2; TRBD1 might be the D (5 bases). With 5 bases removed from V and 4 bases from J, the gap between germline ends came to 17 bases. From germline, CDR1 is SEHNR and CDR2 FQNEAQ (reference sequence). The CDR3 contains 15 residues. The CDR3 reads CASSPSQGFLYGYTF. CDR3 DNA: TGTGCCAGCAGCCCCTCGCAGGGTTTCCTCTATGGCTACACCTTC.

This clone occurred a few times. The rearrangement links TRBV28 to TRBJ1-1, with TRBD1 matching 7 bases. Germline V lookup: CDR1 MDHEN, CDR2 SYDVKM. CDR3 length: 14 amino acids. Losses at the gene ends were 7 bases for V and 0 bases for J; bases not matched to a gene: 5. The CDR3 is CASTPTGLNTEAFF. The CDR3 coding sequence is TGTGCCAGCACCCCGACAGGGTTGAACACTGAAGCTTTCTTT.

V is TRBV5-1 and J is TRBJ2-7, with TRBD1 matching over 8 bases. The germline gives CDR1 SGHRS, CDR2 YFSETQ. This CDR3 region has 15 residues. Trimming took 4 bases from V and 6 from J; bases not matched to a gene: 12. CDR3: CASSPRPGGTVEQYF. CDR3 sequence (DNA): TGCGCCAGCAGCCCCAGGCCAGGGGGCACCGTCGAGCAGTACTTC.

This chain joins TRBV7-8 and TRBJ1-3, with D unresolved. The CDR3 runs to 16 residues. V gave up 2 bases and J gave up 3 bases, with 14 bases separating them. CDR1 SGHVS and CDR2 FQNEAQ come from the germline V gene. CDR3 sequence (DNA): TGTGCCAGCAGCTTATCGCCGGATAGAGGTGGAAACACCATATATTTT. This translates into CASSLSPDRGGNTIYF.

This clone was seen more than once but under ten times. The V and J genes are TRBV6-1 and TRBJ2-3; 11 bases are a match to TRBD2. Germline CDR1 is MNHNS and CDR2 is SASEGT. J lost 2 bases, V lost 2 bases, and 6 bases had no gene match. The CDR3 covers 17 residues. The DNA of the CDR3 is TGTGCCAGCAGTGAAAGTATACTAGCGGGGGACACAGATACGCAGTATTTT. It encodes CASSESILAGDTDTQYF.

V and J are TRBV6-5 and TRBJ1-1; D is undetermined. V was cut by 2 bases and J by 4 bases, with 14 bases left in between. Germline CDR1 MNHEY, CDR2 SVGAGI. This CDR3 spans 15 amino acids. The CDR3 DNA reads as TGTGCCAGCAGTTACGGGCCAGTGGTCGCCACTGAAGCTTTCTTT. Translating gives CASSYGPVVATEAFF.

V and J are TRBV29-1 and TRBJ2-1; no definite D call. The V gene lost 0 bases and the J gene lost 4 bases, with 10 bases spanning the gap. This CDR3 is 14 amino acids long. Per germline, CDR1 SQVTM and CDR2 ANQGSEA. CDR3 coding DNA: TGCAGCGTTGAAGATCGCGGATCTTACAATGAGCAGTTCTTC. This encodes CSVEDRGSYNEQFF.

The rearrangement links TRBV10-3 to TRBJ2-3; 11 bases are a match to TRBD1. The germline V gene encodes CDR1 ENHRY and CDR2 SYGVKD. V gave up 5 bases and J gave up 3 bases; unmatched junction bases: 19. CDR3 length: 20 amino acids. The CDR3, as DNA: TGTGCCATCAGTACCCAAACCGGGACAGGGGGAGACACCTTAACAGATACGCAGTATTTT. It specifies CAISTQTGTGGDTLTDTQYF.

The V call is TRBV5-1, the J call TRBJ1-1; possibly TRBD1 for D (5 bases). From germline, CDR1 is SGHRS and CDR2 YFSETQ. Trimming cost V 4 bases and J 4 bases, with 8 bases left between them. CDR3 length equals 12 residues. The CDR3 loop reads CASSMQGTEAFF. The CDR3 DNA is TGCGCCAGCAGCATGCAGGGCACTGAAGCTTTCTTT. Filled out from reference TRBV5-1 and TRBJ1-1, the complete variable domain reads KAGVTQTPRYLIKTRGQQVTLSCSPISGHRSVSWYQQTPGQGLQFLFEYFSETQRNKGNFPGRFSGRQFSNSRSEMNVSTLELGDSALYLCASSMQGTEAFFGQGTRLTVV.

The chain carries TRBV11-1 and TRBJ2-7; 7 bases match TRBD1. V lost 4 bases, J lost 5 bases, and 8 bases stayed unmatched. The CDR3 totals 14 residues. Germline-derived CDR1 and CDR2 are SGHAT and FQDESV (reference sequence). CDR3 coding DNA: TGTGCCAGCAGCTCGGGGACAGACACCAACGAGCAGTACTTC. Its protein product is CASSSGTDTNEQYF. The full variable domain, with the rest looked up from reference TRBV11-1 and TRBJ2-7, is EAEVAQSPRYKITEKSQAVAFWCDPISGHATLYWYRQILGQGPELLVQFQDESVVDDSQLPKDRFSAERLKGVDSTLKIQPAELGDSAMYLCASSSGTDTNEQYFGPGTRLTVT.

CDR3 loop: CASSIVASGDYNEQFF. DNA of the CDR3: TGTGCCAGTAGTATAGTTGCTAGCGGGGACTACAATGAGCAGTTCTTC. V gene TRBV19 combines with J gene TRBJ2-1; TRBD2 matches 9 bases. With 1 base clipped from V and 3 bases from J, the junction kept 4 bases outside the gene matches. The CDR3 extends over 16 amino acids. CDR1 and CDR2 (germline): LNHDA, SQIVND (reference sequence).

The J gene is TRBJ2-1, the V gene TRBV2; tentatively, D is TRBD2 (6 bases). CDR1 SNHLY and CDR2 FYNNEI come from the germline V gene. The ends were cut back, 4 bases at V and 9 bases at J, with 7 bases in the middle. The CDR3 totals 11 residues. The CDR3 reads CASSGGVEQFF. The DNA for the CDR3 is TGTGCCAGCAGTGGGGGGGTTGAGCAGTTCTTC.

The rearrangement joins TRBV6-5 to TRBJ2-1; maybe TRBD1 (6 bases). Germline assignment: CDR1 MNHEY and CDR2 SVGAGI. V lost 6 bases to trimming and J lost 5 bases, with 11 bases between them. This CDR3 is 13 amino acids long. CDR3 nucleotide sequence: TGTGCCAGCAGCAGGGGTCTGGACAATGAGCAGTTCTTC. Protein sequence: CASSRGLDNEQFF.

The chain combines TRBV9 with TRBJ2-7; possibly TRBD2 for D (5 bases). V was clipped by 0 bases and J by 0 bases, with 7 bases between them. Germline CDR1 SGDLS, CDR2 YYNGEE. The CDR3 is made up of 14 amino acids. DNA of the CDR3: TGTGCCAGCAGCGTAGACGACTACTCCTACGAGCAGTACTTC. It translates to CASSVDDYSYEQYF.

The gene calls are TRBV15 and TRBJ2-7; 7 bases are shared with TRBD2. The CDR3 totals 15 residues. With 1 base clipped from V and 7 bases from J, the junction kept 10 bases outside the gene matches. Germline V gene lookup returns CDR1 LNHNV and CDR2 YYDKDF (reference sequence). In DNA, the CDR3 is TGTGCCACCAGCAGAGGGGCTAGCGGCCCTGAGGAGCAGTACTTC. It specifies CATSRGASGPEEQYF. Full variable domain (remainder filled in from reference TRBV15 and TRBJ2-7): DAMVIQNPRYQVTQFGKPVTLSCSQTLNHNVMYWYQQKSSQAPKLLFHYYDKDFNNEADTPDNFQSRRPNTSFCFLDIRSPGLGDTAMYLCATSRGASGPEEQYFGPGTRLTVT.

J is TRBJ2-7 and V is TRBV4-1; D is unclear. Germline CDR1 and CDR2: MGHRA and YSYEKL. The CDR3 sequence is 16 residues long. Trimming took 1 base from V and 0 from J, leaving 13 bases between them. The CDR3 here is CASSQAWASDSYEQYF. CDR3 DNA sequence: TGCGCCAGCAGCCAAGCGTGGGCGAGTGACTCCTACGAGCAGTACTTC.

This clone was seen more than once but under ten times. The chain has TRBV19 and TRBJ1-5; tentatively, D is TRBD1 (5 bases). V lost 3 bases, J lost 2 bases, and 23 bases lay in between. Germline CDR1 is LNHDA and CDR2 is SQIVND (reference sequence). The length of the CDR3 is 19 residues. The CDR3 here is CASSMSTLAGLQGNQPQHF. The CDR3 DNA reads TGTGCCAGTAGTATGAGTACGTTGGCTGGCCTACAGGGCAATCAGCCCCAGCATTTT. Drawing the rest from reference TRBV19 and TRBJ1-5, the complete variable domain is DGGITQSPKYLFRKEGQNVTLSCEQNLNHDAMYWYRQDPGQGLRLIYYSQIVNDFQKGDIAEGYSVSREKKESFPLTVTSAQKNPTAFYLCASSMSTLAGLQGNQPQHFGDGTRLSIL.

This chain uses TRBV9 with TRBJ2-7; 8 bases align to TRBD2. The trim removed 0 bases at V and 3 bases at J, leaving 5 bases unmatched. Germline V lookup: CDR1 SGDLS, CDR2 YYNGEE. This CDR3 contains 15 residues. In DNA, the CDR3 is TGTGCCAGCAGCGTAGCCCCGGGGACTAGCTACGAGCAGTACTTC. It translates to CASSVAPGTSYEQYF.

This chain links TRBV5-6 with TRBJ1-2, with a possible D match to TRBD1 (5 bases). The V end lost 2 bases, the J end lost 0 bases, and 11 bases lay between the germline ends. Germline CDR1 SGHDT, CDR2 YYEEEE. CDR3 length: 15 amino acids. CDR3 sequence reads: CASSLQDLTNYGYTF. The CDR3 DNA is TGTGCCAGCAGCTTACAGGACCTCACTAACTATGGCTACACCTTC.

The chain couples TRBV19 to TRBJ2-6; D may be TRBD2 (6 bases). Germline assignment: CDR1 LNHDA and CDR2 SQIVND (reference sequence). The CDR3 runs to 18 residues. The ends were cut back, 3 bases at V and 0 bases at J, with 15 bases in the middle. CDR3 amino acids: CASSIWRGRSSGANVLTF. CDR3 nucleotides: TGTGCCAGTAGTATTTGGCGGGGCAGGAGCTCTGGGGCCAACGTCCTGACTTTC.

The chain uses TRBV12-5 and TRBJ2-7; the match to TRBD2 covers 9 bases. Per germline, CDR1 LGHNT and CDR2 FRNRAP. V trimming: 4 bases; J trimming: 5 bases; junction bases outside the gene matches: 6. This CDR3 is built from 14 residues. CDR3: CASGSLAGLDEQYF. CDR3 sequence (DNA): TGTGCTAGTGGTTCTCTAGCGGGGTTAGACGAGCAGTACTTC.

This clone was found a few times. The chain uses TRBV5-1 and TRBJ2-7; no definite D call. Germline V CDR1 and CDR2: SGHRS, YFSETQ. The V gene lost 4 bases and the J gene lost 3 bases, with 17 bases spanning the gap. The CDR3 is 15 amino acids. In DNA form, the CDR3 reads TGCGCCAGCAGCGGCCAAGGAGTAGACGGCTACGAGCAGTACTTC. Its protein product is CASSGQGVDGYEQYF.

The V call is TRBV6-1, the J call TRBJ1-5; 10 bases fit TRBD1. V shed 1 base, J shed 10 bases, and the junction held 10 bases outside the gene matches. The germline gives CDR1 MNHNS, CDR2 SASEGT. This CDR3 is built from 16 residues. This CDR3 is CASSEDRGQGFYPQHF. DNA for the CDR3: TGTGCCAGCAGTGAAGATAGGGGACAGGGGTTTTATCCCCAGCATTTT.